This is a list of T cell receptor beta chains from one sample in a study of T cell responses to AZD1222 COVID-19 vaccine. Data came from immunoSEQ multiplex PCR; TCRdb stores just in-frame clones and leaves some out. The sample includes about 86,000 clones, about 92% of them seen just once. Sequencing was performed on peripheral blood, taken on day 0 of AZD1222 vaccination. The receptors stem from an adult in good health. Both conserved end residues are part of each CDR3. D genes are given only for firm matches. The size entry is marked missing in some rows and otherwise reads once, few, many or a size class.

V	D	J	size	CDR3	DNA
TRBV12-5	.	TRBJ2-2	.	CASGLVISGGELFF	TGTGCTAGTGGTTTGGTAATTTCCGGCGGGGAGCTGTTTTTT
TRBV10-1	.	TRBJ1-1	.	CASQRDLAMNTEAFF	TGCGCCAGCCAACGGGACCTAGCCATGAACACTGAAGCTTTCTTT
TRBV5-1	TRBD1	TRBJ2-2	.	CASSLTGAGTGELFF	TGCGCCAGCAGCCTGACAGGGGCAGGCACCGGGGAGCTGTTTTTT
TRBV19	.	TRBJ1-1	.	CASSREISSVEAFF	TGTGCCAGTAGTAGAGAGATCAGCTCAGTCGAAGCTTTCTTT
TRBV5-6	TRBD2	TRBJ2-1	.	CASSARSLTSGKVDNEQFF	TGTGCCAGCAGCGCCCGGAGCCTAACTAGCGGGAAAGTTGATAATGAGCAGTTCTTC
TRBV6-5	.	TRBJ1-4	few	CASSPSVRPNEKLFF	TGTGCCAGCAGTCCCTCTGTGAGGCCCAATGAAAAACTGTTTTTT
TRBV2	.	TRBJ1-5	.	CASSDQGVQPQHF	TGTGCCAGCAGTGACCAGGGAGTTCAGCCCCAGCATTTT
TRBV5-1	.	TRBJ2-5	few	CASSPGPETQYF	TGCGCCAGCAGTCCGGGACCCGAGACCCAGTACTTC
TRBV9	.	TRBJ1-3	once	CASSAGAGSSGNTIYF	TGTGCCAGCAGCGCGGGGGCGGGTTCGTCGGGAAACACCATATATTTT
TRBV21-1	.	TRBJ1-1	.	CASSKLDRAERTNTEAFF	TGTGCCAGCAGCAAACTAGACAGGGCAGAAAGAACTAACACTGAAGCTTTCTTT
TRBV2	TRBD1	TRBJ1-2	.	CASSGARTGTLVYTF	TGTGCCAGCAGTGGGGCCCGGACAGGGACGTTAGTCTACACCTTC
TRBV2	.	TRBJ1-6	.	CASSEDRVPDSPLHF	TGTGCCAGCAGTGAAGATCGTGTGCCGGATTCACCCCTCCACTTT
TRBV7-2	.	TRBJ2-5	.	CASSLGGRETQYF	TGTGCCAGCAGCTTAGGGGGGAGGGAGACCCAGTACTTC
TRBV15	TRBD1	TRBJ2-7	.	CATSRERDRVYEQYF	TGTGCCACCAGCAGAGAACGGGACAGGGTCTACGAGCAGTACTTC
TRBV28	.	TRBJ1-2	.	CASISGGKEYGYTF	TGTGCCAGCATCTCGGGGGGTAAAGAATATGGCTACACCTTC
TRBV30	TRBD1	TRBJ1-1	.	CAWREGRYRDRGVRPRLTEAFF	TGTGCCTGGAGGGAGGGCAGGTACCGGGACAGGGGGGTGAGGCCGCGCCTCACTGAAGCTTTCTTT
TRBV29-1	TRBD1	TRBJ1-1	few	CSVVRGAGGVFF	TGCAGCGTTGTGAGGGGAGCAGGGGGCGTATTCTTT
TRBV10-3	.	TRBJ1-1	once	CAIKGMPGTEAFF	TGTGCCATCAAGGGGATGCCCGGCACTGAAGCTTTCTTT
TRBV28	TRBD1	TRBJ1-4	.	CASSPGGAANEKLFF	TGTGCCAGCAGCCCAGGGGGCGCGGCTAATGAAAAACTGTTTTTT
TRBV5-4	TRBD1	TRBJ1-2	.	CATTRDRVRSNGYTF	TGTGCCACAACCCGGGACAGGGTGAGGTCGAATGGCTACACCTTC
TRBV5-5	.	TRBJ2-6	.	CASSLGTGSSGANVLTF	TGTGCCAGCAGCTTGGGGACGGGGAGCTCTGGGGCCAACGTCCTGACTTTC
TRBV15	TRBD2	TRBJ2-7	.	CATSREGGSYEQYF	TGTGCCACCAGCAGAGAGGGCGGGAGCTACGAGCAGTACTTC
TRBV27	.	TRBJ2-2	.	CASSSRKELFF	TGTGCCAGCAGTTCTCGGAAGGAGCTGTTTTTT
TRBV6-5	TRBD2	TRBJ2-3	.	CASSSGGAPDTQYF	TGTGCCAGCAGTAGCGGGGGGGCCCCAGATACGCAGTATTTT